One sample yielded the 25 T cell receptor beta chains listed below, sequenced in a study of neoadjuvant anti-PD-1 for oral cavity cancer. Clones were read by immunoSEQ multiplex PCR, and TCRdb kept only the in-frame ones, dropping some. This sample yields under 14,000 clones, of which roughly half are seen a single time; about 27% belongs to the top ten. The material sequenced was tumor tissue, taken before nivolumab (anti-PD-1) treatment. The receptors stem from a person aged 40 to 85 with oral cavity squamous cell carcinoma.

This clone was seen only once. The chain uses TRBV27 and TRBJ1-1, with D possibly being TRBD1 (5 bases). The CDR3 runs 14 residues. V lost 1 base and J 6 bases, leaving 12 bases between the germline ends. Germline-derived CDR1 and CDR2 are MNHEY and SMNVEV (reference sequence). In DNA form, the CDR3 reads TGTGCCAGCAGTTTATGGGCGGGACGGCCTGAAGCTTTCTTT. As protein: CASSLWAGRPEAFF.

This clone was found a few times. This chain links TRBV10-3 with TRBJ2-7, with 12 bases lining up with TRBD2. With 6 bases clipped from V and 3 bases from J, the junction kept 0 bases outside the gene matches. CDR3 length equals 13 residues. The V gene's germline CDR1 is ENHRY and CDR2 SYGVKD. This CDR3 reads CAIRTSGGYEQYF. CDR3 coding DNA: TGTGCCATCAGGACTAGCGGGGGCTACGAGCAGTACTTC.

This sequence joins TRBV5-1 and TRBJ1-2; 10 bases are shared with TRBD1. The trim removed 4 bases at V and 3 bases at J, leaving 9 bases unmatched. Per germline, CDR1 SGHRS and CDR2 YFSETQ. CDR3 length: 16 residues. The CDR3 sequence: CASSGTGTGVDYGYTF. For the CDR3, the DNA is TGCGCCAGCAGCGGCACCGGGACAGGGGTTGACTATGGCTACACCTTC.

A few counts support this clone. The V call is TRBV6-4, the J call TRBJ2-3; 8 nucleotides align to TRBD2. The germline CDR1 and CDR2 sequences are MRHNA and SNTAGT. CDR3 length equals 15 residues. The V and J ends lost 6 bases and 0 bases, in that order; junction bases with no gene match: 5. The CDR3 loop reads CASSPASGSTDTQYF. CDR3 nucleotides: TGTGCCAGCAGCCCTGCTAGCGGGAGCACAGATACGCAGTATTTT.

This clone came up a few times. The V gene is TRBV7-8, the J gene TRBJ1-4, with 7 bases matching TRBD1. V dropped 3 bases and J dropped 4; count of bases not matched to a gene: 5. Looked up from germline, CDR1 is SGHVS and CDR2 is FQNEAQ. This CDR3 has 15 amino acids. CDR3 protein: CASSFAGQFNEKLFF. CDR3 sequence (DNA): TGTGCCAGCAGCTTCGCGGGACAGTTTAATGAAAAACTGTTTTTT.

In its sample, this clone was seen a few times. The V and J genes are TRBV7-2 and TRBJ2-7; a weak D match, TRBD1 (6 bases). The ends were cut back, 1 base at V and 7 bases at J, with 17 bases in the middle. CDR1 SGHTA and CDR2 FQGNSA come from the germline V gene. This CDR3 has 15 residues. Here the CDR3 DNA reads TGTGCCAGCAGCTTAGGTCCGTGGGGGCGCTCGGAGCAGTACTTC. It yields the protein CASSLGPWGRSEQYF. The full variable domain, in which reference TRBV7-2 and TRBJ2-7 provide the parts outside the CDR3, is GAGVSQSPSNKVTEKGKDVELRCDPISGHTALYWYRQSLGQGLEFLIYFQGNSAPDKSGLPSDRFSAERTGGSVSTLTIQRTQQEDSAVYLCASSLGPWGRSEQYFGPGTRLTVT.

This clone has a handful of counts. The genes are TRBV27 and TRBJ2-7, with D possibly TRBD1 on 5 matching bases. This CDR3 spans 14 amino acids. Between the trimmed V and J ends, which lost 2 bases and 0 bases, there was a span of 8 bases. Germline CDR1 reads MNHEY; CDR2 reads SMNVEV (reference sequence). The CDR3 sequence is CASSLSRASYEQYF. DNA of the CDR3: TGTGCCAGCAGTTTAAGCAGGGCCTCCTACGAGCAGTACTTC.

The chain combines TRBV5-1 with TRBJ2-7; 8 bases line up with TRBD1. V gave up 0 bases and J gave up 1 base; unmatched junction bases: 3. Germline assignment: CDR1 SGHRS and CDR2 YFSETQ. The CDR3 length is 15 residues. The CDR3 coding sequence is TGCGCCAGCAGCTTGGGAGGGACAGGATCCTACGAGCAGTACTTC. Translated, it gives CASSLGGTGSYEQYF.

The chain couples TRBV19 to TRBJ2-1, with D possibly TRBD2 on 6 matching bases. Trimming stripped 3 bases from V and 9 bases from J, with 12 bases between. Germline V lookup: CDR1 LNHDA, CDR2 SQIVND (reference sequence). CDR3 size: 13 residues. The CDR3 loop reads CASSITGSGEQFF. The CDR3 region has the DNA TGTGCCAGTAGTATCACCGGGAGCGGTGAGCAGTTCTTC.

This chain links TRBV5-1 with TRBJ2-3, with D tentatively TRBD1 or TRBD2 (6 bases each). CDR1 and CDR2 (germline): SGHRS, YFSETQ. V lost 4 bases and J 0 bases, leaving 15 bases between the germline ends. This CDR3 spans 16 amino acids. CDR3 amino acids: CASSLGGASSTDTQYF. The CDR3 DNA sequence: TGCGCCAGCAGCCTGGGGGGCGCATCTAGCACAGATACGCAGTATTTT.

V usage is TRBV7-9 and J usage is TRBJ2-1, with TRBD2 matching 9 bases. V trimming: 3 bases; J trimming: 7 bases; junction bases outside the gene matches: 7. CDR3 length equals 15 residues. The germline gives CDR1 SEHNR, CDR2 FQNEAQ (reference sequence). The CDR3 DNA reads TGTGCCAGCAGCTTGCGGGGGGGCTCATGGAATGAGCAGTTCTTC. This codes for CASSLRGGSWNEQFF. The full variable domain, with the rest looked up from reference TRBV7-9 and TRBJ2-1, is DTGVSQNPRHKITKRGQNVTFRCDPISEHNRLYWYRQTLGQGPEFLTYFQNEAQLEKSRLLSDRFSAERPKGSFSTLEIQRTEQGDSAMYLCASSLRGGSWNEQFFGPGTRLTVL.

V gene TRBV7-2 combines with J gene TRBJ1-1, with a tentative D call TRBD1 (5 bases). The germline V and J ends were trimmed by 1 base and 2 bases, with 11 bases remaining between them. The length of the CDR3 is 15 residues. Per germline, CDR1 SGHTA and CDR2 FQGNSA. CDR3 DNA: TGTGCCAGCAGCTTAGGGGGCAGCGGAAACACTGAAGCTTTCTTT. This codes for CASSLGGSGNTEAFF.

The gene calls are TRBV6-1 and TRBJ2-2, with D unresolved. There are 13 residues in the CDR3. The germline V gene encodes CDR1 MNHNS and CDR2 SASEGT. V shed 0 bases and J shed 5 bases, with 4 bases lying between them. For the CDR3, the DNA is TGTGCCAGCAGTGAAGCTGTAACCGGGGAGCTGTTTTTT. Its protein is CASSEAVTGELFF.

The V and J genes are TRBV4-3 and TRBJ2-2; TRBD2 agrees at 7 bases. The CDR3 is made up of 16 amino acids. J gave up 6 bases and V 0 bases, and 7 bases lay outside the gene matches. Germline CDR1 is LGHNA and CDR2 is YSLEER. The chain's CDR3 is CASSQDSRLAPGELFF. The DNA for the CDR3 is TGCGCCAGCAGCCAAGACTCCCGACTAGCTCCCGGGGAGCTGTTTTTT.

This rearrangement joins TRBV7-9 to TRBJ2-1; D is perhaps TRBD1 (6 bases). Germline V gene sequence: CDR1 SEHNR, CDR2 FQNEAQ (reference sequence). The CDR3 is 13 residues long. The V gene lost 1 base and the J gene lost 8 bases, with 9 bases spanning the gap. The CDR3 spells CASSLDRVDEQFF. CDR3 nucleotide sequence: TGTGCCAGCAGCTTAGACAGGGTCGATGAGCAGTTCTTC.

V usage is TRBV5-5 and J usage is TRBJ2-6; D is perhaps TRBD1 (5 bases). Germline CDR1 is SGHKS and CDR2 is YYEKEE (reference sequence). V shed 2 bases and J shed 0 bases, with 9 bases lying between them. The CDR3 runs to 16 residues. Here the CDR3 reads CASSFQTDSGANVLTF. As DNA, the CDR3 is TGTGCCAGCAGCTTTCAGACAGACTCTGGGGCCAACGTCCTGACTTTC. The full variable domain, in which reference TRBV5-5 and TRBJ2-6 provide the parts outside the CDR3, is DAGVTQSPTHLIKTRGQQVTLRCSPISGHKSVSWYQQVLGQGPQFIFQYYEKEERGRGNFPDRFSARQFPNYSSELNVNALLLGDSALYLCASSFQTDSGANVLTFGAGSRLTVL.

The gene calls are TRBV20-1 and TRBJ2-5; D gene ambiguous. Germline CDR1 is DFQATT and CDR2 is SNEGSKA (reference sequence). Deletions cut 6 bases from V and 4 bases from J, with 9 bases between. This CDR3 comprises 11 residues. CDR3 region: CSASSAETQYF. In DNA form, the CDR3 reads TGCAGTGCCTCCTCAGCAGAGACCCAGTACTTC.

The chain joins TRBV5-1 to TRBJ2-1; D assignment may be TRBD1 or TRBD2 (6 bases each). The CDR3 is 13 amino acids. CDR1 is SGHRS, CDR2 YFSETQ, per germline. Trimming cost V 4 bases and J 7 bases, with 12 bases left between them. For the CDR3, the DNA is TGCGCCAGCAGCGTCGGGGGCGGGAATGAGCAGTTCTTC. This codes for CASSVGGGNEQFF.

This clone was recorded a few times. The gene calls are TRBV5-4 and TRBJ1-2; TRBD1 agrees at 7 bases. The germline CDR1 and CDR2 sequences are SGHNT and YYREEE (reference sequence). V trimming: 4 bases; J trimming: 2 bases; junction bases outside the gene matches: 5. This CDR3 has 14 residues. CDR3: CASSPGGQNYGYTF. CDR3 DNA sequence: TGTGCCAGCAGCCCAGGGGGGCAGAACTATGGCTACACCTTC.

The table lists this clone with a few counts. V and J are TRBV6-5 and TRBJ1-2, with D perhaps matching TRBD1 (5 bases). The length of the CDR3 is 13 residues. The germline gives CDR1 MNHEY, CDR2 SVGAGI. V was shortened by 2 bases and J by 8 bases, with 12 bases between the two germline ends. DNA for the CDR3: TGTGCCAGCAGTTACCGGGACGCCTCCGGCTACACCTTC. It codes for CASSYRDASGYTF.

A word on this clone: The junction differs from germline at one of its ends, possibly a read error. The CDR3 coding sequence is TGCGCCAGCAGCAAAGATTCGGTCCTCGGGGAAAAACTGTTTTTT. Residues: CASSKDSVLGEKLFF. The chain carries TRBV4-3 and TRBJ1-4, with D unresolved. Germline V gene lookup returns CDR1 LGHNA and CDR2 YSLEER. The CDR3 contains 15 residues.

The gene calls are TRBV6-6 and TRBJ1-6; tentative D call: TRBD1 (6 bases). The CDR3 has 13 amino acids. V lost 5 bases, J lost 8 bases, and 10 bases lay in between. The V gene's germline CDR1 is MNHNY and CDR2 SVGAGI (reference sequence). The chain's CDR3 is CASSNREDSPLHF. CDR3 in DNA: TGTGCCAGCAGTAACAGGGAGGATTCACCCCTCCACTTT.

The CDR3 spells CASSQNLLDEGGELFF. The CDR3 DNA sequence: TGCGCCAGCAGCCAAAATCTTCTAGACGAGGGCGGGGAGCTGTTTTTT. The chain recombines TRBV5-1 with TRBJ2-2; weak D call: TRBD2 (5 bases). CDR1 is SGHRS, CDR2 YFSETQ, per germline. With 4 bases removed from V and 7 bases from J, the gap between germline ends came to 20 bases. The CDR3 spans 16 residues.

CDR3: CAGAHEGSHSTDTQYF. The CDR3 DNA sequence: TGTGCCGGCGCCCATGAAGGGAGCCATAGCACAGATACGCAGTATTTT. The gene calls are TRBV18 and TRBJ2-3; D might be TRBD2 (5 bases). This CDR3 contains 16 residues. Germline CDR1 reads KGHSH; CDR2 reads LQKENI. Deletions cut 11 bases from V and 0 bases from J, with 21 bases between.

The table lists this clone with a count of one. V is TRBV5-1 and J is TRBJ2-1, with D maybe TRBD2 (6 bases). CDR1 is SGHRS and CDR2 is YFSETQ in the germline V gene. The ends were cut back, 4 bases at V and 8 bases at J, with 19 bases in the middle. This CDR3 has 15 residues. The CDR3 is CASSRGLQPRDEQFF. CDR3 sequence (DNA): TGCGCCAGCAGCCGGGGACTCCAGCCTAGGGATGAGCAGTTCTTC. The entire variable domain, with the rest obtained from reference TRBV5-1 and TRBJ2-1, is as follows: KAGVTQTPRYLIKTRGQQVTLSCSPISGHRSVSWYQQTPGQGLQFLFEYFSETQRNKGNFPGRFSGRQFSNSRSEMNVSTLELGDSALYLCASSRGLQPRDEQFFGPGTRLTVL.